The clone carrying this T cell receptor beta chain came up once. The entry originates in a study of blood T cell repertoires in COVID-19. The table came from immunoSEQ multiplex PCR; TCRdb's copy has only in-frame clones and leaves some out. The sample has tens of thousands of clones; about 85% are singletons. Sequencing input: peripheral blood. The origin of this receptor is an elderly woman with active COVID-19.

CDR3 in amino acids: CASSRGQDNEKLFF. In DNA, the CDR3 is TGTGCCAGCAGTAGGGGGCAGGATAATGAAAAACTGTTTTTT. The chain combines TRBV28 with TRBJ1-4; 7 nucleotides line up with TRBD1. CDR3 length: 14 amino acids. J was trimmed by 4 bases and V by 5 bases; bases with no gene match: 4. Germline CDR1 is MDHEN and CDR2 is SYDVKM.